Below, one T cell receptor beta chain is given with its context. It lacks a known antigen. Qualities for individual bases were not recorded, and no much larger clone is one base off. From V the trimming removes 6 bases and from J it removes 1 base, while the gene matches leave 5 bases of the junction unaccounted for. Sequences ENHRY (CDR1) and SYGVKD (CDR2) are obtained from the germline V gene. Counted from cysteine to phenylalanine, this CDR3 has 15 amino acids. Solely the CDR3 DNA is kept, with 45 bases framed from the first base. The data are from a study of blood T cell repertoires in COVID-19 (TCRdb year 2020). Study-wide context: Collaborator samples came from the United States, Italy and Spain and covered acute and convalescent phases of COVID-19. The dataset comprised deeply sampled blood TCRbeta repertoires from subjects exposed to, actively infected with, or recovered from COVID-19. The repertoires were released in a freely available public database intended as a resource for research on the immune response to SARS-CoV-2. Where HLA class I and class II types were available, the types were taken from metadata supplied by the sample provider, not from assay-based typing. Samples came from the ongoing ImmuneRACE study (first 160 participants) plus 1,254 subjects from 6 global collaborators. The prospective study material was composed of cDNA or gDNA derived from T cells, B-cell-depleted T cells, or PBMCs. Sample metadata almost always included a de-identified subject ID, COVID-19 status, age in years and sex.

The immunoSEQ Assay, a bias-controlled multiplex PCR, was used to amplify TCRbeta CDR3 regions from genomic DNA. Under the source paper's analysis protocol: The number of nucleated cells in each sample was estimated by amplification of reference gene primers within the assay. To quantify the absolute abundance of each unique TCRbeta CDR3 rearrangement, sequence reads were collapsed and filtered. For each sample, productive Simpson clonality was calculated by taking the square root of Simpson's diversity index across productive rearrangements. TCRdb mirrors the immuneACCESS table, restricted to in-frame sequences. Some clones are absent from its copies; in checked studies, under half trace to an unresolved V gene, and the reason for the others is unknown. V, J and clone size reflect that table, while D and trimming were determined from the DNA. This sample is represented by a few hundred thousand clones; approximately 89% of them were singletons. The top ten constitute roughly 1.9% of the sample.

In the prospective study, participants were about 18 to 95 years old, resided in about two dozen geographic areas of the United States, and were enrolled through a virtual design. To assign participants to cohorts, the prospective study relied on clinical history that participants themselves reported in a screening survey and a study questionnaire. For ImmuneRACE Cohort 3, a participant was defined as recovered based on two consecutive negative NP/OP PCR tests, clearance by a healthcare professional, or resolution of symptoms. In the prospective study, whole blood, serum and a nasopharyngeal or oropharyngeal swab were collected from each participant by mobile phlebotomists. Additional blood draws and questionnaires over a roughly two-month period could optionally be provided by prospective study participants. Before DNA extraction, prospective study blood samples were shipped either frozen or at room temperature.

Study-wide findings and limitations: How much clinical and demographic metadata was included differed by source and by participant, and the metadata was provided uncurated.

The receptor was derived from a woman aged 55-75 years who had recovered from COVID-19. The chain was built from TRBV10-3 and TRBJ2-1, with 8 middle bases fitting TRBD2. What was sequenced was PBMCs or T cells enriched from blood (not recorded which). The DNA sequence is TGTGCCATCAGGGACGGGAGGGATTCCTACAATGAGCAGTTCTTC. This yields the protein CAIRDGRDSYNEQFF.